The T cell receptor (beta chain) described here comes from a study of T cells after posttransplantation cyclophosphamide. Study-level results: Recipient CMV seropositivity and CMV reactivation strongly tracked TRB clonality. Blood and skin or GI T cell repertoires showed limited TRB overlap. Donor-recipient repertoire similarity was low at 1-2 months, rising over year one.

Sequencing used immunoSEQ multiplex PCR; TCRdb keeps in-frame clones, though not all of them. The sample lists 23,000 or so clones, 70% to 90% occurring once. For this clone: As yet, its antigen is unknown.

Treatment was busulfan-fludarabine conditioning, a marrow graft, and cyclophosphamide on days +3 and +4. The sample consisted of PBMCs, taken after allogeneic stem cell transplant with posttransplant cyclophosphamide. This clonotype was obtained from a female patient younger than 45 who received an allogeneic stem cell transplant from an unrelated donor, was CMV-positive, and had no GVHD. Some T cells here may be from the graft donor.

The DNA for the CDR3 is TGTGCCAGCAGCGTAGACCCCTACGGTCTTTTACAAGAGACCCAGTACTTC. It specifies CASSVDPYGLLQETQYF. The chain is built from TRBV9 and TRBJ2-5; D unclear. The CDR3 runs to 17 residues. The V gene lost 0 bases and the J gene lost 2 bases, with 17 bases spanning the gap. Germline V lookup: CDR1 SGDLS, CDR2 YYNGEE.